The source of this T cell receptor (beta chain) is a study of vaccination effects on CD4 cells after COVID-19. Isolation of CD4+ T cells took place after about nine days of culture. The person's infection with SARS-CoV-2, confirmed by PCR, took place between March and December 2020. Participants were vaccinated with two doses of either the BNT162b2 or mRNA-1273 vaccine. Sequencing was performed with immunoSEQ multiplex PCR; in TCRdb, only in-frame clones are kept and a portion is missing. This table holds 30,000 to 35,000 clones, approximately 77% found once. Per the germline V gene, CDR1 is PRHDT and CDR2 is FYEKMQ (reference sequence). This CDR3 spans 16 amino acids. V trimming: 5 bases; J trimming: 5 bases; junction bases outside the gene matches: 11. In the case of this clone: Its antigen is currently unknown.

The clonotype was recovered from a human donor who had a prior SARS-CoV-2 infection. This sequence joins TRBV13 and TRBJ2-7; the match to TRBD2 covers 11 bases. The sample here was CD4+ T cells from PBMCs cultured without peptide, taken after COVID-19 vaccination. In nucleotides, the CDR3 is TGTGCCAGCAGCCTTCGACTAGCGGGGACTACGGACGAGCAGTACTTC. It translates to CASSLRLAGTTDEQYF.